A selection of T cell receptor beta chains follows, all from one sample in a study of identifying expanded T cells in peripheral blood. TCRdb's table, derived via immunoSEQ multiplex PCR, lists solely in-frame clones and lacks some. Of some 77,000 clones listed, more than 75% are singletons. Specimen: blood. The source is a person aged 18 to 70 in good health. The CDR3 runs from the conserved cysteine through the conserved F or W. D genes are given only for firm matches.

j_gene | d_gene | v_gene | CDR3nt | CDR3aa
TRBJ1-2 | - | TRBV11-2 | TGTGCCAGCAGCTCACAGGGCCACGCTGAGGGCTACACCTTC | CASSSQGHAEGYTF
TRBJ2-7 | - | TRBV20-1 | TGCAGTGCTAGTGGGTTTACGAGGCAGTACTTC | CSASGFTRQYF
TRBJ2-2 | - | TRBV7-9 | TGTGCCAGCAGCCTCATCGGTACCGGGGAGCTGTTTTTT | CASSLIGTGELFF
TRBJ2-7 | - | TRBV4-3 | TGCGCCAGCAGCCAAGAGGCAGGTATCTCCTACGAGCAGTACTTC | CASSQEAGISYEQYF
TRBJ2-7 | - | TRBV5-1 | TGCGCCAGCAGCTCAGGAGGGGGTTTTGGTATCGACGAGCAGTACTTC | CASSSGGGFGIDEQYF
TRBJ2-5 | - | TRBV7-6 | TGTGCCAGCAGCTTAGCTTGGCGGGGGCTGGGGGAGACCCAGTACTTC | CASSLAWRGLGETQYF
TRBJ2-5 | TRBD2 | TRBV9 | TGTGCCAGCAGTGATGATGTGACTAGCGGGGAGTACTCCCAGTACTTC | CASSDDVTSGEYSQYF
TRBJ2-7 | - | TRBV10-3 | TGTGCCATCAGTGGCGGGACAGCCAATTCCTACGAGCAGTACTTC | CAISGGTANSYEQYF
TRBJ2-5 | TRBD2 | TRBV5-1 | TGCGCCAGCAGCTTGGTAGCGGGGGGGACGCAAGAGACCCAGTACTTC | CASSLVAGGTQETQYF
TRBJ2-1 | TRBD1 | TRBV12-5 | TGTGCTAGTGGCTCAGGACAGGCGGCGGTCAATGAGCAGTTCTTC | CASGSGQAAVNEQFF
TRBJ1-6 | TRBD1 | TRBV28 | TGTGCCAGCAGTTTCAGGGACAGGGATCTCCACTTT | CASSFRDRDLHF
TRBJ1-6 | TRBD1 | TRBV5-1 | TGCGCCAGCAGCTTCGGAACAGGGGGGAATAATTCACCCCTCCACTTT | CASSFGTGGNNSPLHF
TRBJ1-2 | - | TRBV6-6 | TGTGCCAGCAGTTATCGTAGTGGACACCCTGACGGCTACACCTTC | CASSYRSGHPDGYTF
TRBJ2-7 | TRBD2 | TRBV30 | TGTGCCTGGAGCGATTCACTAGCGGGGGCCCTATCCTACGAGCAGTACTTC | CAWSDSLAGALSYEQYF